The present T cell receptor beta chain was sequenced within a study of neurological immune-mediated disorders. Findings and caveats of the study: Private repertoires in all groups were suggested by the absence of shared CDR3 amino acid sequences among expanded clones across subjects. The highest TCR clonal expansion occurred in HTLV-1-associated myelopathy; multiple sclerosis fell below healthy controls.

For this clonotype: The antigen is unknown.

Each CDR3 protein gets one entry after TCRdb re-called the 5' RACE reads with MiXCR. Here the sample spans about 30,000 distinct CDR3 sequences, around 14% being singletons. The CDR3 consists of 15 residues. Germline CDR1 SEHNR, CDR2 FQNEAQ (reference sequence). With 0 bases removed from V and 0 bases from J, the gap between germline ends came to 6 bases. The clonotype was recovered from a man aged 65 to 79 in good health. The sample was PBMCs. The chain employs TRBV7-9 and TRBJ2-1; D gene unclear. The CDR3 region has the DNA TGTGCCAGCAGCTTAGCGGAAAGCTCCTACAATGAGCAGTTCTTC. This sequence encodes CASSLAESSYNEQFF.